The subject of this entry is one TCR beta chain. What it recognizes is unknown. The sequencing depth, 1 in 200,000 to 1 in 1 million T cells, was the target. The data were produced by immunoSEQ multiplex PCR, yet TCRdb's version contains in-frame clones alone and is incomplete. This sample carries 150,000 to 200,000 clones, approximately 90% of them seen once, and the ten largest clones take approximately 2.9%. Trimming left V 3 bases short and J 1 base short, with 10 bases between. In germline, CDR1 is SGDLS, CDR2 YYNGEE. The CDR3 totals 14 residues. This sample was included in a study of cytotoxic CD8 clonotypes in ibrutinib-treated CLL. General study results and limits: Public clonotypes showed up rarely, and on treatment they shrank or held steady. In sustained-remission versus progressing patients, sampling times differed.

The clonotype was recovered from a human donor with chronic lymphocytic leukemia. Sequenced material: PBMCs, taken at disease progression, from a patient treated with ibrutinib. V is TRBV9 and J is TRBJ1-2, with D perhaps matching TRBD1 (5 bases). The chain's CDR3 is CASSGPGLNYGYTF. The CDR3 DNA sequence: TGTGCCAGCAGCGGGCCGGGGCTTAACTATGGCTACACCTTC. The complete variable domain, with remaining parts taken from reference TRBV9 and TRBJ1-2, reads DSGVTQTPKHLITATGQRVTLRCSPRSGDLSVYWYQQSLDQGLQFLIQYYNGEERAKGNILERFSAQQFPDLHSELNLSSLELGDSALYFCASSGPGLNYGYTFGSGTRLTVV.